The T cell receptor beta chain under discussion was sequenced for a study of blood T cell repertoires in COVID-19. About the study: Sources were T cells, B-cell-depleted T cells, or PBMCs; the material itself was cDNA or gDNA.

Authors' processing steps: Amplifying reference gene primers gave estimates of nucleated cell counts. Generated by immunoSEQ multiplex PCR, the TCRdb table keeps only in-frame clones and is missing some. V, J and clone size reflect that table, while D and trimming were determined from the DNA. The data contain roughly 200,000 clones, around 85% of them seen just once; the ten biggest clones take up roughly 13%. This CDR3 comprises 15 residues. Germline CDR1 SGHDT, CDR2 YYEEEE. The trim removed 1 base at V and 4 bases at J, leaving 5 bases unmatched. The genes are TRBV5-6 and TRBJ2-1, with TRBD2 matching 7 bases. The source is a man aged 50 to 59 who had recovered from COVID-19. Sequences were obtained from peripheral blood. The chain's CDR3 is CASSLLVREYNEQFF. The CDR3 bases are TGTGCCAGCAGCTTGTTGGTGCGGGAGTACAATGAGCAGTTCTTC. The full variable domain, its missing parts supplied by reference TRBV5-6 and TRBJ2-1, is DAGVTQSPTHLIKTRGQQVTLRCSPKSGHDTVSWYQQALGQGPQFIFQYYEEEERQRGNFPDRFSGHQFPNYSSELNVNALLLGDSALYLCASSLLVREYNEQFFGPGTRLTVL.